This TCR beta chain was sequenced during a study of T cells in Graves' hyperthyroidism and ophthalmopathy. The authors deemed Graves' hyperthyroidism stable absent ophthalmopathy progression within 18 months. Patients aged 18 to 65 had newly diagnosed hyperthyroidism that had lasted under 2 months. Lactation, pregnancy, other autoimmune disease or uncontrolled infection led to exclusion of patients. Diagnoses used clinical symptoms, serum thyroxine and TRAb, thyroid ultrasound and orbital computed tomography. Amplification yielded TCR beta CDR3 regions, with RNA transcripts as the source. First-round RT-PCR of the TCR CDR3 relied on the HTBI primer set. One entry per CDR3 protein results from TCRdb running MiXCR on the multiplex PCR reads. This table holds about 540,000 distinct CDR3 sequences, around 46% found once. A remark on this clonotype: One junction end does not reproduce the germline sequence, and a read error may be involved.

The CDR3 totals 11 residues. Germline CDR1 is SGHTA and CDR2 is FQGNSA. Material: peripheral blood or thyroid tissue (not recorded which). The clonotype was recovered from a young woman with Graves' hyperthyroidism. The rearrangement uses TRBV7-2 and TRBJ1-3; no clear D gene. CDR3 in DNA: TGCGCCAGCAGCCCCGAGGACACCATATATTTT. Its protein product is CASSPEDTIYF. Filled out from reference TRBV7-2 and TRBJ1-3, the complete variable domain reads GAGVSQSPSNKVTEKGKDVELRCDPISGHTALYWYRQSLGQGLEFLIYFQGNSAPDKSGLPSDRFSAERTGGSVSTLTIQRTQQEDSAVYLCASSPEDTIYFGEGSWLTVV.